A single sample gave rise to the 9 T cell receptor beta chains below, sequenced in a study of regulatory T cells in long-lasting Graves disease. The time point was: persistent/refractory GD, antithyroid drugs over 5 years with positive TRAb. Scientists built the TCR library using RNA that was extracted from PBMCs. HTBI primers from iRepertoire and Arm-PCR of CDR3 regions yielded the TCR beta libraries. MiXCR, applied by TCRdb to the multiplex PCR reads, yields one record per CDR3 protein. This sample carries about 310,000 distinct CDR3 sequences, approximately 20% of them seen once, and the ten largest clones take 56%. Source: peripheral blood mononuclear cells (PBMCs), taken when the disease was refractory, from a patient treated with antithyroid drugs. The receptor source for this set is a female donor with Graves disease.

This chain joins TRBV12-3 or TRBV12-4 and TRBJ2-7; D remains unclear. CDR3 size: 12 residues. Trimming removed 6 bases from V and 6 bases from J, with 12 bases in between. CDR3 nucleotides: TGTGCCAGCAGCCTTCTTTGGGGCGAGCAGTACTTC. Protein product: CASSLLWGEQYF.

This clonotype has ten or more counts. Written as DNA, the CDR3 is TGTGCCAGCAGTTCCTACACAGCCTCCTACGAGCAGTACTTC. Translation: CASSSYTASYEQYF. The chain links TRBV28 to TRBJ2-7; the D is unclear. The germline CDR1 and CDR2 sequences are MDHEN and SYDVKM. Trimming shortened V by 4 bases and J by 0 bases, and 10 bases separated the two germline ends. This CDR3 is built from 14 residues.

The genes are TRBV18 and TRBJ2-2; 8 nucleotides match TRBD2. The V segment lost 0 bases and the J segment 8 bases; nucleotides outside the gene matches: 14. The germline CDR1 and CDR2 sequences are KGHSH and LQKENI. The CDR3 is 18 residues long. CDR3 nucleotides: TGTGCCAGCTCACCACCGGGTTTCCCAGCGGGAGCTTCGGGGGAGCTGTTTTTT. Translated: CASSPPGFPAGASGELFF.

The rearrangement uses TRBV4-1 and TRBJ2-5; maybe TRBD1 (5 bases). CDR3 size: 14 residues. Trimming took off 0 bases at V and 5 bases at J, with 10 bases between the two ends. Germline V CDR1 and CDR2: MGHRA, YSYEKL. CDR3 DNA: TGCGCCAGCAGCCAAGAGACAGATCGGGAGACCCAGTACTTC. This encodes CASSQETDRETQYF.

This clonotype was counted a few times. Here the CDR3 DNA reads TGCAGCGTTTTAGCGGGAGGAGCGAAGAACATTCAGTACTTC. This gives the protein CSVLAGGAKNIQYF. This sequence joins TRBV29-1 and TRBJ2-4; 10 nucleotides line up with TRBD2. The CDR3 has 14 amino acids. Trimming took 5 bases from V and 7 from J; bases not matched to a gene: 8. Germline V gene sequence: CDR1 SQVTM, CDR2 ANQGSEA.

Many counts were recorded for this clonotype. V is TRBV7-2 and J is TRBJ2-5; D may correspond to TRBD1 or TRBD2 (5 bases each). V gave up 7 bases and J gave up 1 base, with 7 bases separating them. Per the germline V gene, CDR1 is SGHTA and CDR2 is FQGNSA. This CDR3 is 12 amino acids long. The CDR3 protein is CASMRGQETQYF. The DNA of the CDR3 is TGTGCCAGCATGAGGGGCCAAGAGACCCAGTACTTC.

The chain joins TRBV5-4 to TRBJ1-4; D unclear. V dropped 4 bases and J dropped 0 bases, with 16 bases sitting between them. Per germline, CDR1 SGHNT and CDR2 YYREEE (reference sequence). The CDR3 loop spans 17 amino acids. The DNA for the CDR3 is TGTGCCAGCAGCCTAAAGGACGGGTTTTCAACTAATGAAAAACTGTTTTTT. It yields the protein CASSLKDGFSTNEKLFF.

In its sample, this clonotype was seen many times. The chain carries TRBV10-3 and TRBJ2-7; 8 bases are shared with TRBD1. Germline V gene data show CDR1 as ENHRY and CDR2 as SYGVKD. V lost 5 bases and J lost 5; bases outside the gene matches: 8. This CDR3 is 14 amino acids long. CDR3 sequence reads: CAISPRLTGDEQYF. The CDR3 nucleotides read TGTGCCATCAGTCCCCGGTTGACAGGGGACGAGCAGTACTTC.

At least ten counts were recorded for this clonotype. This chain connects TRBV28 to TRBJ1-4; 10 positions match TRBD1. The V gene's germline CDR1 is MDHEN and CDR2 SYDVKM. The CDR3 runs 15 residues. Germline trimming cut 7 bases from V and 7 bases from J; bases unmatched to any gene: 9. The CDR3 spells CASNPPGTGAEKLFF. CDR3 coding DNA: TGTGCCAGCAACCCTCCCGGGACAGGGGCTGAAAAACTGTTTTTT.